Below, 29 T cell receptor beta chains from the same sample are listed, as sequenced in a study of OX40 agonist ivuxolimab in advanced cancers. The table came from immunoSEQ multiplex PCR; TCRdb's copy has only in-frame clones and leaves some out. Among fewer than 120,000 clones listed, roughly nine tenths were seen once. The specimen was CD4+ or CD8+ T cells sorted from blood, collected in a trial of the OX40 agonist ivuxolimab. Receptors were obtained from an adult with an advanced solid tumor such as melanoma, head and neck, liver or kidney cancer.

The rearrangement links TRBV30 to TRBJ2-3; perhaps TRBD1 as D (6 bases). V was clipped by 1 base and J by 5 bases, with 13 bases between them. The CDR3 consists of 14 residues. In germline, CDR1 is GTSNPN, CDR2 SVGIG (reference sequence). CDR3 nucleotides: TGTGCCTGGAGTGAGGGGGTCGATGGAGATACGCAGTATTTT. Protein: CAWSEGVDGDTQYF.

This chain connects TRBV6-5 to TRBJ1-1, with D unclear. CDR3 length: 13 amino acids. Germline V gives CDR1 MNHEY, CDR2 SVGAGI. V lost 4 bases to trimming and J lost 1 base, with 7 bases between them. The CDR3 coding sequence is TGTGCCAGCAGTTTCGACGGGAACACTGAAGCTTTCTTT. This codes for CASSFDGNTEAFF.

The rearrangement uses TRBV9 and TRBJ1-6, with unresolved D. The CDR3 is 16 amino acids. In germline, CDR1 is SGDLS, CDR2 YYNGEE. V lost 0 bases, J lost 7 bases, and 14 bases lay in between. DNA for the CDR3: TGTGCCAGCAGCGTAGGAGGTAGGGTTTCAAATTCACCCCTCCACTTT. This encodes CASSVGGRVSNSPLHF. Together with reference TRBV9 and TRBJ1-6, the CDR3 gives the full variable domain: DSGVTQTPKHLITATGQRVTLRCSPRSGDLSVYWYQQSLDQGLQFLIQYYNGEERAKGNILERFSAQQFPDLHSELNLSSLELGDSALYFCASSVGGRVSNSPLHFGNGTRLTVT.

The chain joins TRBV4-2 to TRBJ1-2, with 7 nucleotides matching TRBD1. CDR3 length: 13 residues. The germline CDR1 and CDR2 sequences are LGHNA and YNFKEQ. Losses at the gene ends were 11 bases for V and 3 bases for J; bases not matched to a gene: 9. The CDR3 loop reads CAASWDRDYGYTF. The CDR3 DNA reads as TGTGCCGCATCGTGGGACAGAGACTATGGCTACACCTTC.

The V call is TRBV7-2, the J call TRBJ1-2; D not resolved. Trimming cost V 3 bases and J 8 bases, with 13 bases left between them. Germline V gene lookup returns CDR1 SGHTA and CDR2 FQGNSA. This CDR3 is 13 amino acids long. The CDR3, as DNA: TGTGCCAGCAGCTTGGACCTCAACGGAGGCTACACCTTC. It yields the protein CASSLDLNGGYTF.

J is TRBJ1-5 and V is TRBV7-9, with D perhaps TRBD1 (6 bases). Germline CDR1 and CDR2: SEHNR and FQNEAQ (reference sequence). This CDR3 has 16 amino acids. V gave up 0 bases and J gave up 5 bases, with 14 bases separating them. The CDR3 reads CASSLAFGTLDQPQHF. CDR3 coding DNA: TGTGCCAGCAGCTTAGCTTTCGGGACATTGGATCAGCCCCAGCATTTT.

The rearrangement uses TRBV5-4 and TRBJ1-1; 7 bases match TRBD1. Germline trimming cut 4 bases from V and 0 bases from J; bases unmatched to any gene: 6. Germline loops: CDR1 SGHNT, CDR2 YYREEE (reference sequence). This CDR3 comprises 15 residues. Written as DNA, the CDR3 is TGTGCCAGCAGCGTACCACAGGGGATGAACACTGAAGCTTTCTTT. Translated, it gives CASSVPQGMNTEAFF.

The rearrangement uses TRBV11-2 and TRBJ2-7; weak D call: TRBD1 (6 bases). This CDR3 is 15 amino acids long. V lost 1 base, J lost 6 bases, and 16 bases lay in between. In germline, CDR1 is SGHAT, CDR2 FQNNGV. CDR3: CASSLVSGARGEQYF. CDR3 coding DNA: TGTGCCAGCAGCTTAGTTTCAGGGGCCCGTGGCGAGCAGTACTTC.

The rearrangement joins TRBV28 to TRBJ2-3; TRBD1 aligns across 8 bases. Germline trimming cut 6 bases from V and 3 bases from J; bases unmatched to any gene: 2. CDR1 is MDHEN, CDR2 SYDVKM, per germline. CDR3 length equals 13 residues. CDR3 region: CASRRTGTDTQYF. The CDR3 bases are TGTGCCAGCAGGCGGACAGGGACAGATACGCAGTATTTT. Using reference TRBV28 and TRBJ2-3 for the parts outside the CDR3, the full variable domain is DVKVTQSSRYLVKRTGEKVFLECVQDMDHENMFWYRQDPGLGLRLIYFSYDVKMKEKGDIPEGYSVSREKKERFSLILESASTNQTSMYLCASRRTGTDTQYFGPGTRLTVL.

Notes on this clone: The junction does not match germline at one end; this may be a read error. The rearrangement uses TRBV7-7 and TRBJ2-5; 7 bases align to TRBD2. The CDR3 runs 14 residues. CDR1 is SSHAT and CDR2 is FNYEAQ in the germline V gene (reference sequence). The CDR3 protein is CASSLELAKETQYF. CDR3 coding DNA: TGTGCTAGCAGCTTAGAACTAGCGAAAGAGACCCAGTACTTC.

The rearrangement uses TRBV6-6 and TRBJ1-1; D not certain. CDR1 is MNHNY, CDR2 SVGAGI, per germline (reference sequence). This CDR3 has 15 amino acids. The germline V and J ends were trimmed by 4 bases and 1 base, with 13 bases remaining between them. CDR3 coding DNA: TGTGCCAGCAGTTTATTTGGACGGGGGAACACTGAAGCTTTCTTT. Its translation is CASSLFGRGNTEAFF.

This chain uses TRBV14 with TRBJ1-4; 8 positions agree with TRBD1. The CDR3 is made up of 15 amino acids. In germline, CDR1 is SGHDN, CDR2 FVKESK. Unmatched junction bases numbered 4, after V lost 4 bases and J lost 3 bases. CDR3 sequence reads: CASSLQQGANEKLFF. The CDR3 region has the DNA TGTGCCAGCAGCCTACAACAGGGGGCTAATGAAAAACTGTTTTTT.

V is TRBV6-5 and J is TRBJ2-2, with 7 bases fitting TRBD1. Germline CDR1 and CDR2: MNHEY and SVGAGI. V shed 7 bases and J 2 bases; nucleotides not matched to a gene: 4. This CDR3 spans 14 amino acids. This CDR3 is CASKAGGNTGELFF. The DNA for the CDR3 is TGTGCCAGCAAGGCAGGGGGTAACACCGGGGAGCTGTTTTTT.

This chain links TRBV7-9 with TRBJ2-2; D call uncertain. Looked up from germline, CDR1 is SEHNR and CDR2 is FQNEAQ (reference sequence). Trimming pared 7 bases from V and 5 bases from J, leaving 11 bases between. The CDR3 totals 13 residues. The CDR3 DNA reads as TGTGCCAGCATCCCTCTGGGGACCGGGGAGCTGTTTTTT. Encoded protein: CASIPLGTGELFF.

The chain uses TRBV6-6 and TRBJ1-5; no definite D call. The V end was cut by 0 bases, the J end by 2 bases, with 8 bases between. Germline assignment: CDR1 MNHNY and CDR2 SVGAGI (reference sequence). CDR3 length: 15 residues. The CDR3 DNA sequence: TGTGCCAGCAGTTACTCAGGGAATGGCAATCAGCCCCAGCATTTT. Translating gives CASSYSGNGNQPQHF.

The chain recombines TRBV11-3 with TRBJ2-1; possibly TRBD2 for D (6 bases). The length of the CDR3 is 16 residues. Deletions cut 3 bases from V and 0 bases from J, with 12 bases between. Looked up from germline, CDR1 is SGHNT and CDR2 is YENEEA. The CDR3, as DNA: TGTGCCAGCAGCTTTGATAGCGGAAACTCCTACAATGAGCAGTTCTTC. Its protein product is CASSFDSGNSYNEQFF.

This clone showed up just a few times. The rearrangement links TRBV6-5 to TRBJ1-4; the D gene is possibly TRBD1 (5 bases). This CDR3 comprises 14 residues. V lost 6 bases, J lost 5 bases, and 13 bases lay in between. Germline V CDR1 and CDR2: MNHEY, SVGAGI. The CDR3 spells CASRPPGTNEKLFF. The CDR3 bases are TGTGCCAGCAGGCCACCTGGGACCAATGAAAAACTGTTTTTT.

The chain employs TRBV6-6 and TRBJ1-5, with D perhaps matching TRBD1 (5 bases). Germline V lookup: CDR1 MNHNY, CDR2 SVGAGI (reference sequence). V was trimmed by 6 bases and J by 6 bases, leaving 9 bases between them. The CDR3 runs 12 residues. CDR3 nucleotides: TGTGCCAGCAGGGGGCTGGGTCAGCCCCAGCATTTT. This translates into CASRGLGQPQHF.

The chain combines TRBV5-1 with TRBJ2-7; TRBD1 might be the D (7 bases). Trimming shortened V by 4 bases and J by 0 bases, and 17 bases separated the two germline ends. The CDR3 spans 16 residues. Per the germline V gene, CDR1 is SGHRS and CDR2 is YFSETQ. The DNA for the CDR3 is TGCGCCAGCAGCGGCGGGACAGCTATGAGCTCCTACGAGCAGTACTTC. Protein product: CASSGGTAMSSYEQYF.

The V call is TRBV11-3, the J call TRBJ2-3, with TRBD2 matching 8 bases. Germline lookup yields CDR1 SGHNT and CDR2 YENEEA. V was clipped by 0 bases and J by 2 bases; unmatched bases: 7. This CDR3 is built from 17 residues. The CDR3 DNA reads as TGTGCCAGCAGCTTAGACTCGCAGCGGGGGACCACAGATACGCAGTATTTT. Its protein product is CASSLDSQRGTTDTQYF.

The V and J genes are TRBV7-8 and TRBJ2-3; D possibly corresponds to TRBD1 (5 bases). Germline lookup yields CDR1 SGHVS and CDR2 FQNEAQ. V lost 2 bases and J 6 bases, leaving 18 bases between the germline ends. CDR3 size: 16 residues. CDR3 loop: CASSLISSVGRDTQYF. In DNA, the CDR3 is TGTGCCAGCAGCTTAATTTCTAGTGTGGGGCGGGATACGCAGTATTTT. The variable domain in full, completed from reference TRBV7-8 and TRBJ2-3, reads GAGVSQSPRYKVAKRGQDVALRCDPISGHVSLFWYQQALGQGPEFLTYFQNEAQLDKSGLPSDRFFAERPEGSVSTLKIQRTQQEDSAVYLCASSLISSVGRDTQYFGPGTRLTVL.

This chain links TRBV10-2 with TRBJ1-2; D remains unclear. The germline V gene has CDR1 WSHSY and CDR2 SAAADI. Trimming removed 0 bases at V and 6 bases at J, with 8 bases between. This CDR3 has 13 amino acids. The CDR3 DNA reads as TGCGCCAGCAGTGAGTCGCCAGCCGATGGCTACACCTTC. Translated: CASSESPADGYTF.

The V gene is TRBV4-2, the J gene TRBJ1-2; tentative D call: TRBD1 (5 bases). Germline V CDR1 and CDR2: LGHNA, YNFKEQ. The CDR3 extends over 14 amino acids. V gave up 1 base and J gave up 4 bases, with 10 bases separating them. The CDR3 DNA is TGTGCCAGCAGCCAAGCCCAACAGGCCTATGGCTACACCTTC. It translates to CASSQAQQAYGYTF.

This chain connects TRBV2 to TRBJ1-6; TRBD1 aligns across 8 bases. Trimming took 5 bases from V and 7 from J; bases not matched to a gene: 4. Germline-derived CDR1 and CDR2 are SNHLY and FYNNEI. This CDR3 has 14 amino acids. CDR3 nucleotide sequence: TGTGCCAGCAGTCGACAGGGGACGAATTCACCCCTCCACTTT. Its translation is CASSRQGTNSPLHF.

V gene TRBV9 combines with J gene TRBJ2-7; D is undetermined. Trimming removed 5 bases at V and 7 bases at J, with 10 bases between. The CDR3 has 11 residues. Germline V gene sequence: CDR1 SGDLS, CDR2 YYNGEE. CDR3 in DNA: TGTGCCAGCAGACCCGGTGGGGAGCAGTACTTC. It encodes CASRPGGEQYF.

This chain uses TRBV5-1 with TRBJ1-4, with 7 bases fitting TRBD1. The CDR3 extends over 17 amino acids. CDR1 SGHRS and CDR2 YFSETQ come from the germline V gene. After removal of 2 bases from V and 6 bases from J, the junction contained 13 bases not matched to a gene. The CDR3 is CASSLSGGARLHEKLFF. The CDR3 nucleotides are TGCGCCAGCAGCTTATCAGGGGGGGCCAGACTACATGAAAAACTGTTTTTT.

The V call is TRBV7-9, the J call TRBJ2-3; D remains unclear. Germline values: CDR1 SEHNR, CDR2 FQNEAQ (reference sequence). The CDR3 sequence is 15 residues long. V gave up 1 base and J gave up 4 bases, with 12 bases separating them. CDR3 protein: CASSLGRRGSDTQYF. CDR3 nucleotide sequence: TGTGCCAGCAGCTTAGGTAGGCGAGGATCAGATACGCAGTATTTT. Looking up the rest from reference TRBV7-9 and TRBJ2-3 gives the full variable domain: DTGVSQNPRHKITKRGQNVTFRCDPISEHNRLYWYRQTLGQGPEFLTYFQNEAQLEKSRLLSDRFSAERPKGSFSTLEIQRTEQGDSAMYLCASSLGRRGSDTQYFGPGTRLTVL.

As to this clone: Other DNA sequences from this sample encode an identical CDR3 as well. The CDR3 loop is CSVERGGETQYF. Written as DNA, the CDR3 is TGCAGCGTTGAGAGGGGAGGGGAGACCCAGTACTTC. The chain joins TRBV29-1 to TRBJ2-5; 7 bases line up with TRBD2. V trimming: 3 bases; J trimming: 5 bases; junction bases outside the gene matches: 3. The germline gives CDR1 SQVTM, CDR2 ANQGSEA. This CDR3 is 12 amino acids long.

The J gene is TRBJ2-7, the V gene TRBV19; D gene unclear. V was shortened by 5 bases and J by 5 bases, with 19 bases between the two germline ends. The CDR3 sequence is 15 residues long. Germline values: CDR1 LNHDA, CDR2 SQIVND (reference sequence). Here the CDR3 DNA reads TGTGCCAGTAGTCCCCCCGGCCGGATAAGGCACGAGCAGTACTTC. It encodes CASSPPGRIRHEQYF.